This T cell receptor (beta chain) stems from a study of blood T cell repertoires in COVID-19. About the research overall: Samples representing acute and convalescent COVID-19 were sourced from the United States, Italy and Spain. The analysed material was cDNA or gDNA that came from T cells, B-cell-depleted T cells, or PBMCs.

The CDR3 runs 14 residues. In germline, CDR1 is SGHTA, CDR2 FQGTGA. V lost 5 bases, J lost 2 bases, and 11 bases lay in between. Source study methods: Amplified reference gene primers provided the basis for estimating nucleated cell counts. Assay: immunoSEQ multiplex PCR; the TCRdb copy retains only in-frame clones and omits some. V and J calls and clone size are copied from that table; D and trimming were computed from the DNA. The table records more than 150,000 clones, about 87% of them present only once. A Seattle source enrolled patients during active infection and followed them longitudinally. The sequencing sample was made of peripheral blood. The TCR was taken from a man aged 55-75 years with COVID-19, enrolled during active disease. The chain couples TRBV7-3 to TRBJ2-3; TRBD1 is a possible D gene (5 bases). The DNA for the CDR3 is TGTGCCAGCAGCCGTAGACAGCTCACAGATACGCAGTATTTT. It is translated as CASSRRQLTDTQYF.